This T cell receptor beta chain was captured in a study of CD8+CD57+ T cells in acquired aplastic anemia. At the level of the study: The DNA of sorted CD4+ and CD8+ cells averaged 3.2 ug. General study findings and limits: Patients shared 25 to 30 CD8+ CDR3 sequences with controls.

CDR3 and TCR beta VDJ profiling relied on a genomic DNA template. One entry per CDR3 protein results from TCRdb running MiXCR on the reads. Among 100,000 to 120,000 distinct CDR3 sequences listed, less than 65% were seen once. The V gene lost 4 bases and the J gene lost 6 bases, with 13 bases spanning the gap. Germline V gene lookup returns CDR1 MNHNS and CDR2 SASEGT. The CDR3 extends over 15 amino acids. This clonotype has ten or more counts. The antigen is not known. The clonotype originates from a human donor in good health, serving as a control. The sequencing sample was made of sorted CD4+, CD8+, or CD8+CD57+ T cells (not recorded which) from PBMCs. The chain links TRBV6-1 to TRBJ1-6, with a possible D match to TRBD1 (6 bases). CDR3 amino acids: CASSVRQAVNSPLHF. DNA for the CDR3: TGTGCCAGCAGTGTACGACAGGCCGTTAATTCACCCCTCCACTTT.